These 26 T cell receptor beta chains share one sample of origin, sequenced in a study of T cell clones after liver transplantation. This table comes from immunoSEQ multiplex PCR, and its TCRdb copy is limited to in-frame clones, with some not included. The sample has fewer than 65,000 clones; 86% are singletons. This material consisted of CD8+ T cells from blood, taken 12 months after liver transplant. The receptor source for this set is a human patient who received a liver transplant. Some T cells may be the graft donor's.

This chain joins TRBV6-5 and TRBJ2-7; no reliable D call. CDR1 is MNHEY, CDR2 SVGAGI, per germline. V was pared by 1 base and J by 5 bases, with 6 bases between. CDR3 length: 12 residues. DNA of the CDR3: TGTGCCAGCAGTTACTTGCCGGACGAGCAGTACTTC. Translation gives CASSYLPDEQYF.

CDR3 sequence (DNA): TGTGCCAGCATGGGGCAGTTCTTC. Amino acids: CASMGQFF. The gene calls are TRBV6-1 and TRBJ2-1; D unclear. This CDR3 has 8 residues. CDR1 is MNHNS and CDR2 is SASEGT in the germline V gene. V lost 7 bases and J 12 bases, leaving 4 bases between the germline ends.

The rearrangement joins TRBV27 to TRBJ1-2; tentative D call: TRBD1 (6 bases). This CDR3 is built from 13 residues. V gave up 4 bases and J gave up 2 bases, with 8 bases separating them. CDR1 and CDR2 from the germline V gene are MNHEY and SMNVEV (reference sequence). The CDR3 spells CASSWTVNYGYTF. CDR3 sequence (DNA): TGTGCCAGCAGTTGGACAGTGAACTATGGCTACACCTTC.

This chain joins TRBV7-9 and TRBJ1-1; unclear D gene. Germline CDR1 is SEHNR and CDR2 is FQNEAQ (reference sequence). Trimming cost V 1 base and J 7 bases, with 10 bases left between them. The CDR3 has 13 amino acids. CDR3 residues: CASSLGTKSEAFF. For the CDR3, the DNA is TGTGCCAGCAGCTTAGGAACTAAGAGTGAAGCTTTCTTT.

The rearrangement uses TRBV27 and TRBJ2-1; 15 bases are shared with TRBD2. The germline V gene has CDR1 MNHEY and CDR2 SMNVEV (reference sequence). The CDR3 runs to 17 residues. Trimming cost V 4 bases and J 2 bases; bases outside gene matches: 3. Here the CDR3 reads CASSSGLAGGPYNEQFF. CDR3 coding DNA: TGTGCCAGCAGTTCGGGACTAGCGGGAGGCCCCTACAATGAGCAGTTCTTC.

The chain recombines TRBV11-2 with TRBJ2-7, with D hard to call. The CDR3 has 14 amino acids. Trimming removed 3 bases at V and 3 bases at J, with 12 bases between. The germline CDR1 and CDR2 sequences are SGHAT and FQNNGV. CDR3 nucleotides: TGTGCCAGCAGCTTCGGGCCTGCTAGCTACGAGCAGTACTTC. Translating it yields CASSFGPASYEQYF.

The chain is built from TRBV5-5 and TRBJ2-7; D may be TRBD1 (5 bases). The CDR3 runs 14 residues. Germline V gene sequence: CDR1 SGHKS, CDR2 YYEKEE (reference sequence). V gave up 0 bases and J gave up 3 bases, with 10 bases separating them. The CDR3 nucleotides read TGTGCCAGCAGCTTGGTACAGGTTCTCTACGAGCAGTACTTC. Its translation: CASSLVQVLYEQYF. The variable domain in full, completed from reference TRBV5-5 and TRBJ2-7, reads DAGVTQSPTHLIKTRGQQVTLRCSPISGHKSVSWYQQVLGQGPQFIFQYYEKEERGRGNFPDRFSARQFPNYSSELNVNALLLGDSALYLCASSLVQVLYEQYFGPGTRLTVT.

This chain connects TRBV27 to TRBJ2-1; TRBD2 is a possible D gene (6 bases). This CDR3 is 13 amino acids long. Trimming removed 1 base at V and 7 bases at J, with 8 bases between. Germline CDR1 reads MNHEY; CDR2 reads SMNVEV (reference sequence). CDR3 DNA: TGTGCCAGCAGTTTATATCGGGGGAATGAGCAGTTCTTC. Its translation is CASSLYRGNEQFF.

V usage is TRBV5-8 and J usage is TRBJ2-7, with D perhaps matching TRBD1 (5 bases). V shed 5 bases and J shed 3 bases, with 9 bases lying between them. From germline, CDR1 is SGHTS and CDR2 YDEGEE. The CDR3 extends over 12 amino acids. The CDR3 DNA follows: TGTGCCAGCAGGACAGCCTACTACGAGCAGTACTTC. As protein: CASRTAYYEQYF. Variable domain in full (rest from reference TRBV5-8 and TRBJ2-7): EAGVTQSPTHLIKTRGQQATLRCSPISGHTSVYWYQQALGLGLQFLLWYDEGEERNRGNFPPRFSGRQFPNYSSELNVNALELEDSALYLCASRTAYYEQYFGPGTRLTVT.

This rearrangement joins TRBV28 to TRBJ2-5, with 11 bases matching TRBD2. The CDR3 is 15 amino acids. J lost 2 bases, V lost 6 bases, and 5 bases had no gene match. CDR1 and CDR2 (germline): MDHEN, SYDVKM. The CDR3 region has the DNA TGTGCCAGCAGCCATACTAGCGGGGGACAAGAGACCCAGTACTTC. Translation: CASSHTSGGQETQYF.

The chain carries TRBV28 and TRBJ2-7; D gene unclear. The CDR3 has 12 residues. V lost 5 bases, J lost 1 base, and 6 bases lay in between. In germline, CDR1 is MDHEN, CDR2 SYDVKM. CDR3 DNA sequence: TGTGCCAGCAGTGATCCTTCCTACGAGCAGTACTTC. Translating gives CASSDPSYEQYF.

The chain is built from TRBV9 and TRBJ1-1; unclear D gene. The CDR3 runs 13 residues. Germline CDR1 and CDR2: SGDLS and YYNGEE. With 4 bases removed from V and 2 bases from J, the gap between germline ends came to 9 bases. The CDR3 DNA reads as TGTGCCAGCAGCCCATTCATTAACACTGAAGCTTTCTTT. Protein: CASSPFINTEAFF. The whole variable domain, remainder taken from reference TRBV9 and TRBJ1-1, is DSGVTQTPKHLITATGQRVTLRCSPRSGDLSVYWYQQSLDQGLQFLIQYYNGEERAKGNILERFSAQQFPDLHSELNLSSLELGDSALYFCASSPFINTEAFFGQGTRLTVV.

The chain links TRBV7-6 to TRBJ2-1; 7 bases map to TRBD2. Germline CDR1 SGHVS, CDR2 FNYEAQ. The V segment lost 3 bases and the J segment 10 bases; nucleotides outside the gene matches: 6. The CDR3 spans 13 residues. The CDR3 loop is CASSLGGMGEQFF. In DNA form, the CDR3 reads TGTGCCAGCAGCTTGGGGGGGATGGGAGAGCAGTTCTTC.

The rearrangement joins TRBV7-6 to TRBJ2-3; 13 bases are shared with TRBD2. This CDR3 comprises 19 residues. V dropped 2 bases and J dropped 5; count of bases not matched to a gene: 13. Germline V lookup: CDR1 SGHVS, CDR2 FNYEAQ. CDR3 sequence: CASSLTPHGLAGAEDTQYF. The DNA for the CDR3 is TGTGCCAGCAGCTTAACTCCCCACGGACTAGCGGGAGCGGAAGATACGCAGTATTTT. Based on the CDR3 plus reference TRBV7-6 and TRBJ2-3, the full variable domain is GAGVSQSPRYKVTKRGQDVALRCDPISGHVSLYWYRQALGQGPEFLTYFNYEAQQDKSGLPNDRFSAERPEGSISTLTIQRTEQRDSAMYRCASSLTPHGLAGAEDTQYFGPGTRLTVL.

This chain connects TRBV5-1 to TRBJ1-1, with TRBD1 matching 7 bases. The V gene's germline CDR1 is SGHRS and CDR2 YFSETQ. J was trimmed by 5 bases and V by 3 bases; bases with no gene match: 7. The CDR3 sequence is 14 residues long. The CDR3 bases are TGCGCCAGCAGCTATGACAGGGTCGGAACTGAAGCTTTCTTT. It is translated as CASSYDRVGTEAFF. Full variable domain (remainder filled in from reference TRBV5-1 and TRBJ1-1): KAGVTQTPRYLIKTRGQQVTLSCSPISGHRSVSWYQQTPGQGLQFLFEYFSETQRNKGNFPGRFSGRQFSNSRSEMNVSTLELGDSALYLCASSYDRVGTEAFFGQGTRLTVV.

The genes are TRBV27 and TRBJ2-1, with D uncertain. V shed 5 bases and J shed 7 bases, with 21 bases lying between them. Germline loops: CDR1 MNHEY, CDR2 SMNVEV (reference sequence). The CDR3 is 16 residues long. CDR3 sequence (DNA): TGTGCCAGCAGTCCTAACTTAGGTGTGATAGAGAATGAGCAGTTCTTC. Protein: CASSPNLGVIENEQFF.

The chain recombines TRBV7-9 with TRBJ1-4; a weak D match, TRBD1 (5 bases). CDR3 length: 15 residues. V was trimmed by 6 bases and J by 6 bases, leaving 17 bases between them. CDR1 and CDR2 from the germline V gene are SEHNR and FQNEAQ (reference sequence). CDR3 sequence (DNA): TGTGCCAGCAGGGGTTGGGGCCAGGAGGATGAAAAACTGTTTTTT. It codes for CASRGWGQEDEKLFF.

The chain recombines TRBV27 with TRBJ2-2; 7 bases agree with TRBD1. The CDR3 totals 14 residues. Germline CDR1 and CDR2: MNHEY and SMNVEV (reference sequence). Unmatched junction bases numbered 2, after V lost 2 bases and J lost 5 bases. CDR3 residues: CASSLGTVTGELFF. The CDR3 DNA reads TGTGCCAGCAGTTTAGGGACAGTGACCGGGGAGCTGTTTTTT.

In its sample, this clone was seen once. The chain employs TRBV9 and TRBJ2-7; D ambiguous. CDR1 and CDR2 from the germline V gene are SGDLS and YYNGEE. V was cut by 0 bases and J by 0 bases, with 10 bases left in between. The CDR3 is 15 amino acids. CDR3 amino acids: CASSVGRSSSYEQYF. As DNA, the CDR3 is TGTGCCAGCAGCGTAGGGCGGAGCAGCTCCTACGAGCAGTACTTC.

The chain uses TRBV6-1 and TRBJ2-7, with D perhaps matching TRBD2 (5 bases). The CDR3 spans 14 residues. Per the germline V gene, CDR1 is MNHNS and CDR2 is SASEGT. V lost 6 bases, J lost 0 bases, and 12 bases lay in between. In DNA, the CDR3 is TGTGCCAGCAGCGACGGACTGAGCTCCTACGAGCAGTACTTC. Its protein product is CASSDGLSSYEQYF.

This chain links TRBV10-3 with TRBJ1-2; D may be TRBD1 (5 bases). Germline CDR1 and CDR2: ENHRY and SYGVKD. V gave up 8 bases and J gave up 3 bases, with 10 bases separating them. CDR3 length: 12 residues. The CDR3 bases are TGTGCCATCGGCAGGGAGGACTATGGCTACACCTTC. This gives the protein CAIGREDYGYTF.

This sequence joins TRBV7-3 and TRBJ2-3, with D tentatively TRBD2 (6 bases). CDR1 and CDR2 from the germline V gene are SGHTA and FQGTGA. The CDR3 has 14 residues. The V end lost 4 bases, the J end lost 6 bases, and 14 bases lay between the germline ends. CDR3 region: CASSSGEAGDTQYF. In DNA form, the CDR3 reads TGTGCCAGCAGCTCGGGGGAGGCTGGGGATACGCAGTATTTT. Drawing the rest from reference TRBV7-3 and TRBJ2-3, the complete variable domain is GAGVSQTPSNKVTEKGKYVELRCDPISGHTALYWYRQSLGQGPEFLIYFQGTGAADDSGLPNDRFFAVRPEGSVSTLKIQRTERGDSAVYLCASSSGEAGDTQYFGPGTRLTVL.

The chain combines TRBV5-1 with TRBJ2-7, with a weak D call TRBD2 (5 bases). CDR1 and CDR2 from the germline V gene are SGHRS and YFSETQ. V was cut by 0 bases and J by 4 bases, with 17 bases left in between. CDR3 length: 16 residues. CDR3 sequence: CASSLAATGLTYEQYF. The CDR3 coding sequence is TGCGCCAGCAGCTTGGCCGCAACGGGATTAACTTACGAGCAGTACTTC.

The chain links TRBV19 to TRBJ2-7, with D unclear. In germline, CDR1 is LNHDA, CDR2 SQIVND (reference sequence). Trimming removed 6 bases from V and 3 bases from J, with 9 bases in between. The CDR3 consists of 12 residues. The CDR3 bases are TGTGCCAGTAGCTCGACGGTCTACGAGCAGTACTTC. It encodes CASSSTVYEQYF.

The chain joins TRBV9 to TRBJ2-5; a weak D match, TRBD1 (5 bases). The V end was cut by 0 bases, the J end by 3 bases, with 9 bases between. The germline V gene encodes CDR1 SGDLS and CDR2 YYNGEE. This CDR3 is 14 amino acids long. CDR3 region: CASSVAGREETQYF. CDR3 DNA: TGTGCCAGCAGCGTAGCCGGCAGGGAAGAGACCCAGTACTTC.

The chain uses TRBV21-1 and TRBJ1-3; the table assigns TRBD1, which was not confirmed against the DNA. TRBV21-1 is an annotated pseudogene. The CDR3 has 17 amino acids. The CDR3 nucleotides are TGTGCCACTGCCGGGACAGGGTCGCTACGTTCTGGAAACACCATATATTTT. Amino acids: CATAGTGSLRSGNTIYF.